These 27 T cell receptor beta chains came from one sample sequenced in a study of human versus mouse CDR3 diversity and MHC coevolution. Clones were read by immunoSEQ multiplex PCR, and TCRdb kept only the in-frame ones, dropping some. This repertoire shows about 80,000 clones, approximately 92% found once; its top ten account for about 1.4%. The specimen sequenced was naive CD4+ T cells from blood. Subset indicated: CD45RO-negative CD62L-positive naive CD4 T cells. The origin of the receptors is a person aged 25 to 69 in good health.

The rearrangement links TRBV6-5 to TRBJ2-7, with TRBD1 matching over 9 bases. In germline, CDR1 is MNHEY, CDR2 SVGAGI. The CDR3 consists of 15 residues. V lost 0 bases to trimming and J lost 6 bases; unmatched junction nucleotides: 6. Here the CDR3 reads CASSYSMGQGPEQYF. The CDR3 nucleotides are TGTGCCAGCAGTTACTCAATGGGACAGGGTCCCGAGCAGTACTTC.

In this sample, this clone turned up a few times. The chain has TRBV14 and TRBJ1-3; D gene unclear. The CDR3 is 11 residues long. V shed 4 bases and J shed 4 bases, with 2 bases lying between them. In germline, CDR1 is SGHDN, CDR2 FVKESK. The CDR3 DNA reads as TGTGCCAGCAGCCCGGGAAACACCATATATTTT. Protein: CASSPGNTIYF. Full variable domain (outside the CDR3, taken from reference TRBV14 and TRBJ1-3): EAGVTQFPSHSVIEKGQTVTLRCDPISGHDNLYWYRRVMGKEIKFLLHFVKESKQDESGMPNNRFLAERTGGTYSTLKVQPAELEDSGVYFCASSPGNTIYFGEGSWLTVV.

The V call is TRBV2, the J call TRBJ2-7; 7 bases are a match to TRBD1. CDR3 length: 15 amino acids. The germline gives CDR1 SNHLY, CDR2 FYNNEI. Germline trimming cut 3 bases from V and 6 bases from J; bases unmatched to any gene: 11. The CDR3 DNA sequence: TGTGCCAGCAGTGATGGGGACAGAGGAGCCGCCGAGCAGTACTTC. Amino acid sequence: CASSDGDRGAAEQYF.

The chain employs TRBV19 and TRBJ2-7; the match to TRBD1 covers 8 bases. Germline V gives CDR1 LNHDA, CDR2 SQIVND (reference sequence). The CDR3 length is 14 residues. After removal of 5 bases from V and 6 bases from J, the junction contained 9 bases not matched to a gene. The CDR3 region is CASSEQGEQREQYF. In nucleotides, the CDR3 is TGTGCCAGTAGTGAACAGGGGGAACAACGCGAGCAGTACTTC.

The chain links TRBV9 to TRBJ2-7; perhaps TRBD2 as D (5 bases). Germline values: CDR1 SGDLS, CDR2 YYNGEE. The CDR3 has 15 residues. Trimming took off 5 bases at V and 2 bases at J, with 17 bases between the two ends. In DNA form, the CDR3 reads TGTGCCAGCAGTGAGGACTCTCGCAGCACCTACGAGCAGTACTTC. This sequence encodes CASSEDSRSTYEQYF.

This chain connects TRBV7-2 to TRBJ2-7; the match to TRBD1 covers 11 bases. There are 14 residues in the CDR3. Trimming cost V 4 bases and J 4 bases; bases outside gene matches: 3. Germline CDR1 is SGHTA and CDR2 is FQGNSA. The CDR3 protein is CASSSDRGRYEQYF. The CDR3 DNA follows: TGTGCCAGCAGCTCGGACAGGGGGCGGTACGAGCAGTACTTC.

The chain uses TRBV6-5 and TRBJ1-5; 7 bases agree with TRBD1. The junction had 3 bases not matched to a gene; V was cut back by 8 bases and J by 2 bases. CDR1 is MNHEY and CDR2 is SVGAGI in the germline V gene. The CDR3 covers 13 residues. CDR3 protein: CASGGQGNQPQHF. DNA of the CDR3: TGTGCCAGCGGTGGACAGGGCAATCAGCCCCAGCATTTT.

This clone has just one count. V usage is TRBV7-9 and J usage is TRBJ2-1; TRBD2 matches at 8 bases. CDR1 SEHNR and CDR2 FQNEAQ come from the germline V gene (reference sequence). The CDR3 has 16 residues. V dropped 5 bases and J dropped 7; count of bases not matched to a gene: 13. The CDR3, as DNA: TGTGCCAGCAGCCCCACCGGGAGGGCTCGTGGGAATGAGCAGTTCTTC. Protein product: CASSPTGRARGNEQFF.

The gene calls are TRBV30 and TRBJ2-1; maybe TRBD2 (5 bases). The CDR3 runs to 15 residues. V gave up 3 bases and J gave up 4 bases, with 16 bases separating them. Germline V CDR1 and CDR2: GTSNPN, SVGIG (reference sequence). The CDR3: CAWSVGLNPYNEQFF. CDR3 bases: TGTGCCTGGAGCGTAGGACTTAACCCTTACAATGAGCAGTTCTTC.

CDR3 nucleotides: TGTGCCAGCAGTTTAAAACTGCTGCGGGACAGGCCAGGCTACACCTTC. It translates to CASSLKLLRDRPGYTF. The V gene is TRBV5-6, the J gene TRBJ1-2; 8 positions agree with TRBD1. This CDR3 region has 16 residues. Trimming removed 5 bases from V and 8 bases from J; junction bases left unmatched: 17. Per germline, CDR1 SGHDT and CDR2 YYEEEE.

The V call is TRBV9, the J call TRBJ1-2; no definite D call. This CDR3 has 16 amino acids. The germline V gene has CDR1 SGDLS and CDR2 YYNGEE. Deletions cut 0 bases from V and 8 bases from J, with 20 bases between. The CDR3 nucleotides read TGTGCCAGCAGCGTAGATTTGGACGGGGTGGCGGGAGGCTACACCTTC. This encodes CASSVDLDGVAGGYTF.

This clone was counted a few times. The chain carries TRBV21-1 and TRBJ1-1. TRBV21-1 is annotated as a pseudogene. The CDR3 consists of 15 residues. The CDR3 DNA reads as TGTGCCAGCAGCAAAGCGGGGAGGGAGAACACTGAAGCTTTCTTT. It yields the protein CASSKAGRENTEAFF.

This rearrangement joins TRBV9 to TRBJ1-1; D might be TRBD1 (6 bases). Trimming took off 3 bases at V and 5 bases at J, with 20 bases between the two ends. Looked up from germline, CDR1 is SGDLS and CDR2 is YYNGEE. The CDR3 extends over 16 amino acids. CDR3 sequence: CASSARQDQGMTEAFF. Here the CDR3 DNA reads TGTGCCAGCAGCGCCCGACAGGATCAGGGGATGACTGAAGCTTTCTTT.

This sequence joins TRBV18 and TRBJ1-1; 7 bases are a match to TRBD1. This CDR3 is built from 15 residues. Trimming cost V 1 base and J 0 bases; bases outside gene matches: 2. The germline V gene encodes CDR1 KGHSH and CDR2 LQKENI. In DNA, the CDR3 is TGTGCCAGCTCACCACGGACAGGAATGAACACTGAAGCTTTCTTT. Protein product: CASSPRTGMNTEAFF.

The chain employs TRBV2 and TRBJ2-7; D is possibly TRBD2 (6 bases). The CDR3 loop spans 15 amino acids. Trimming took 6 bases from V and 6 from J, leaving 21 bases between them. The germline gives CDR1 SNHLY, CDR2 FYNNEI. The CDR3 bases are TGTGCCAGCAGCCCCGCACTAGCTGGAATGAGCGAGCAGTACTTC. It specifies CASSPALAGMSEQYF.

The chain joins TRBV19 to TRBJ1-2; maybe TRBD1 (5 bases). Trimming removed 6 bases from V and 6 bases from J, with 17 bases in between. The CDR3 loop spans 14 amino acids. Germline V gives CDR1 LNHDA, CDR2 SQIVND (reference sequence). The CDR3 protein is CASRSLGAGHGYTF. CDR3 DNA: TGTGCCAGTAGGTCTCTAGGCGCAGGGCATGGCTACACCTTC. The full variable domain, rest sourced from reference TRBV19 and TRBJ1-2, is DGGITQSPKYLFRKEGQNVTLSCEQNLNHDAMYWYRQDPGQGLRLIYYSQIVNDFQKGDIAEGYSVSREKKESFPLTVTSAQKNPTAFYLCASRSLGAGHGYTFGSGTRLTVV.

This sequence joins TRBV9 and TRBJ2-4; tentatively, D is TRBD1 (6 bases). The V end was cut by 0 bases, the J end by 1 base, with 11 bases between. The germline gives CDR1 SGDLS, CDR2 YYNGEE. The CDR3 totals 16 residues. Written as DNA, the CDR3 is TGTGCCAGCAGCGTAGATGGGGGCATGGCCAAAAACATTCAGTACTTC. The encoded protein is CASSVDGGMAKNIQYF.

V is TRBV18 and J is TRBJ2-5; 11 bases agree with TRBD1. Germline-derived CDR1 and CDR2 are KGHSH and LQKENI. Unmatched junction bases numbered 5, after V lost 1 base and J lost 4 bases. The CDR3 has 16 residues. The CDR3 region has the DNA TGTGCCAGCTCACCACTAGGACAGGGGGCAGGAGAGACCCAGTACTTC. It specifies CASSPLGQGAGETQYF.

V is TRBV18 and J is TRBJ2-1; 11 bases are shared with TRBD2. The length of the CDR3 is 15 residues. Losses at the gene ends were 3 bases for V and 5 bases for J; bases not matched to a gene: 3. CDR1 is KGHSH and CDR2 is LQKENI in the germline V gene. As DNA, the CDR3 is TGTGCCAGCTCACCCTTTAGCGGGAGGGACAATGAGCAGTTCTTC. Translated: CASSPFSGRDNEQFF.

The rearrangement joins TRBV11-2 to TRBJ2-7; TRBD2 agrees at 9 bases. Germline values: CDR1 SGHAT, CDR2 FQNNGV. The CDR3 has 14 amino acids. V lost 3 bases, J lost 4 bases, and 4 bases stayed unmatched. Written as DNA, the CDR3 is TGTGCCAGCAGCTTCTTGCGGGAGGGTTACGAGCAGTACTTC. This encodes CASSFLREGYEQYF.

The gene calls are TRBV5-1 and TRBJ1-1; TRBD1 agrees at 7 bases. CDR1 and CDR2 (germline): SGHRS, YFSETQ. The CDR3 is 17 amino acids. Losses at the gene ends were 3 bases for V and 6 bases for J; bases not matched to a gene: 17. In DNA form, the CDR3 reads TGCGCCAGCAGCTCCATTTCGTCGACAGGGAGATACCCTGAAGCTTTCTTT. It yields the protein CASSSISSTGRYPEAFF. The complete variable domain, with remaining parts taken from reference TRBV5-1 and TRBJ1-1, reads KAGVTQTPRYLIKTRGQQVTLSCSPISGHRSVSWYQQTPGQGLQFLFEYFSETQRNKGNFPGRFSGRQFSNSRSEMNVSTLELGDSALYLCASSSISSTGRYPEAFFGQGTRLTVV.

The CDR3 coding sequence is TGTGCCAGCACCTTTACAGGGTCCCAAAACATTCAGTACTTC. Its protein is CASTFTGSQNIQYF. The rearrangement links TRBV7-2 to TRBJ2-4, with D possibly matching TRBD1 (6 bases). This CDR3 spans 14 amino acids. Per the germline V gene, CDR1 is SGHTA and CDR2 is FQGNSA. V was trimmed by 7 bases and J by 5 bases, leaving 15 bases between them.

This clone occurred once. J is TRBJ1-3 and V is TRBV11-2, with no clear D. The germline gives CDR1 SGHAT, CDR2 FQNNGV. The CDR3 runs to 15 residues. The V and J ends lost 1 base and 1 base respectively, with 8 bases between them. Here the CDR3 reads CASSLGGVSGNTIYF. The CDR3, as DNA: TGTGCCAGCAGCTTAGGCGGGGTATCTGGAAACACCATATATTTT.

The chain combines TRBV5-4 with TRBJ1-3; weak D call: TRBD1 (6 bases). The CDR3 contains 15 residues. CDR1 and CDR2 (germline): SGHNT, YYREEE (reference sequence). Trimming pared 0 bases from V and 0 bases from J, leaving 7 bases between. The CDR3 here is CASSLGRGSGNTIYF. The CDR3 DNA follows: TGTGCCAGCAGCTTGGGCAGGGGCTCTGGAAACACCATATATTTT.

This clone was seen only a few times. This chain joins TRBV19 and TRBJ2-1; 12 bases map to TRBD2. V lost 4 bases and J lost 0; bases outside the gene matches: 7. This CDR3 is built from 18 residues. Germline CDR1 is LNHDA and CDR2 is SQIVND (reference sequence). The CDR3 bases are TGTGCCAGTAGTAAGACTAGCGGGGGCCCCAGCTCCTACAATGAGCAGTTCTTC. Translation gives CASSKTSGGPSSYNEQFF.

The chain combines TRBV30 with TRBJ2-3; TRBD2 aligns across 8 bases. Trimming took 2 bases from V and 6 from J; bases not matched to a gene: 1. Germline CDR1 reads GTSNPN; CDR2 reads SVGIG (reference sequence). The CDR3 consists of 12 residues. CDR3 DNA sequence: TGTGCCTGGAGTACGGGAGGGGATACGCAGTATTTT. Protein: CAWSTGGDTQYF. The entire variable domain, with the rest obtained from reference TRBV30 and TRBJ2-3, is as follows: SQTIHQWPATLVQPVGSPLSLECTVEGTSNPNLYWYRQAAGRGLQLLFYSVGIGQISSEVPQNLSASRPQDRQFILSSKKLLLSDSGFYLCAWSTGGDTQYFGPGTRLTVL.

The chain carries TRBV6-1 and TRBJ1-2, with no clear D. The CDR3 totals 13 residues. Germline lookup yields CDR1 MNHNS and CDR2 SASEGT. Trimming shortened V by 3 bases and J by 8 bases, and 13 bases separated the two germline ends. The CDR3 bases are TGTGCCAGCAGTGAGCGAGGGTTGAGGGGCTACACCTTC. Its translation: CASSERGLRGYTF.